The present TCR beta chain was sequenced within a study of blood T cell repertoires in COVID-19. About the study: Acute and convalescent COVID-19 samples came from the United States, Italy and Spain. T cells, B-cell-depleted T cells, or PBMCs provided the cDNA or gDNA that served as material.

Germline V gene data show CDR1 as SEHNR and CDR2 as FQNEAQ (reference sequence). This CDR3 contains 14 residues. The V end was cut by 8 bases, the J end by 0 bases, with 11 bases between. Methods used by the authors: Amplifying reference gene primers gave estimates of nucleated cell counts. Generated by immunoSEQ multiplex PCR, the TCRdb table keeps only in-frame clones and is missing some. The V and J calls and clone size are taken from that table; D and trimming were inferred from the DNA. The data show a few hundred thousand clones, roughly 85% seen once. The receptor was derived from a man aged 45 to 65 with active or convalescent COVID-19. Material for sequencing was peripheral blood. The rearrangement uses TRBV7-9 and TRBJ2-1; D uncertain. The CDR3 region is CASPPGDSYNEQFF. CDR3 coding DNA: TGTGCCAGCCCTCCGGGTGACTCCTACAATGAGCAGTTCTTC.